The 24 T cell receptor beta chains listed next were all sequenced from one sample in a study of Graves' ophthalmopathy and Graves' hyperthyroidism. Amplification from RNA transcripts yielded the TCR beta CDR3 regions. The library came from an HTBI-primed first-round RT-PCR and a second-round multiplex PCR. One entry per CDR3 protein results from TCRdb running MiXCR on the multiplex PCR reads. The table shows over 450,000 distinct CDR3 sequences, with around 14% occurring only once. The sample taken for sequencing was blood. All receptors derive from a woman in her twenties or thirties with Graves' ophthalmopathy.

This clonotype showed up many times. The rearrangement joins TRBV10-3 to TRBJ2-7, with D possibly being TRBD2 (6 bases). Trimming shortened V by 2 bases and J by 1 base, and 9 bases separated the two germline ends. Germline CDR1 is ENHRY and CDR2 is SYGVKD. The CDR3 loop spans 14 amino acids. This chain's CDR3 is CAISEGTDSYEQYF. CDR3 in DNA: TGTGCCATCAGTGAGGGGACTGATTCCTACGAGCAGTACTTC.

This clonotype was counted many times. The chain couples TRBV9 to TRBJ1-1; D remains ambiguous. CDR3 size: 14 residues. From germline, CDR1 is SGDLS and CDR2 YYNGEE. With 0 bases removed from V and 4 bases from J, the gap between germline ends came to 10 bases. This CDR3 is CASSVGGGSTEAFF. CDR3 in DNA: TGTGCCAGCAGCGTAGGGGGAGGTAGCACTGAAGCTTTCTTT.

Ten or more counts support this clonotype. This chain joins TRBV28 and TRBJ2-5, with 7 positions matching TRBD1. This CDR3 spans 14 amino acids. The V segment lost 5 bases and the J segment 4 bases; nucleotides outside the gene matches: 7. CDR1 and CDR2 (germline): MDHEN, SYDVKM. The DNA for the CDR3 is TGTGCCAGCAGTGAAGGACAGGCGAGAGAGACCCAGTACTTC. Translation: CASSEGQARETQYF. The full variable domain, rest sourced from reference TRBV28 and TRBJ2-5, is DVKVTQSSRYLVKRTGEKVFLECVQDMDHENMFWYRQDPGLGLRLIYFSYDVKMKEKGDIPEGYSVSREKKERFSLILESASTNQTSMYLCASSEGQARETQYFGPGTRLLVL.

The V and J genes are TRBV7-2 and TRBJ1-1, with D uncertain. Germline CDR1 and CDR2: SGHTA and FQGNSA. The CDR3 totals 15 residues. Trimming removed 5 bases from V and 0 bases from J, with 13 bases in between. CDR3 DNA sequence: TGTGCCAGCAGCACACAGACGGTTATGAACACTGAAGCTTTCTTT. It codes for CASSTQTVMNTEAFF.

The rearrangement links TRBV12-3 or TRBV12-4 to TRBJ1-5; tentative D call: TRBD1 (5 bases). The V end was cut by 5 bases, the J end by 13 bases, with 21 bases between. The CDR3 runs to 14 residues. CDR3 residues: CASSTTSGVGGQHF. The CDR3 bases are TGTGCCAGCAGTACCACTAGCGGGGTCGGGGGTCAGCATTTT.

The chain uses TRBV10-3 and TRBJ2-7; D is perhaps TRBD1 (5 bases). Germline CDR1 and CDR2: ENHRY and SYGVKD. This CDR3 has 14 amino acids. Trimming removed 10 bases from V and 0 bases from J, with 16 bases in between. In DNA form, the CDR3 reads TGTGCCACTCAGGAAGGGGCAGCCTCCTACGAGCAGTACTTC. It codes for CATQEGAASYEQYF.

This clonotype was seen at least ten times. The V gene is TRBV7-2, the J gene TRBJ2-5, with a possible D match to TRBD2 (5 bases). CDR3 length equals 16 residues. Trimming took 5 bases from V and 4 from J, leaving 20 bases between them. The germline CDR1 and CDR2 sequences are SGHTA and FQGNSA. The chain's CDR3 is CASSPTGVSGGETQYF. Here the CDR3 DNA reads TGTGCCAGCAGCCCTACCGGAGTTAGTGGAGGAGAGACCCAGTACTTC.

This clonotype was seen many times. The J gene is TRBJ1-6, the V gene TRBV7-8; 10 positions agree with TRBD1. The junction had 5 bases not matched to a gene; V was cut back by 6 bases and J by 6 bases. This CDR3 is built from 15 residues. CDR1 is SGHVS, CDR2 FQNEAQ, per germline. CDR3 residues: CASSYDRGLNSPLHF. As DNA, the CDR3 is TGTGCCAGCAGTTACGACAGGGGGCTTAATTCACCCCTCCACTTT.

This clonotype was counted many times. The chain has TRBV6-5 and TRBJ1-5, with 9 nucleotides matching TRBD1. Trimming cost V 4 bases and J 4 bases; bases outside gene matches: 8. The CDR3 runs to 16 residues. Germline CDR1 and CDR2: MNHEY and SVGAGI. The CDR3 sequence is CASSSTRDRVNQPQHF. The CDR3 DNA follows: TGTGCCAGCAGTTCAACCCGGGACAGGGTAAATCAGCCCCAGCATTTT.

This clonotype was found many times. The J gene is TRBJ1-1, the V gene TRBV5-1; D gene unclear. Deletions cut 2 bases from V and 0 bases from J, with 5 bases between. The V gene's germline CDR1 is SGHRS and CDR2 YFSETQ. The CDR3 spans 13 residues. As DNA, the CDR3 is TGCGCCAGCAGCTTCGAGATGAACACTGAAGCTTTCTTT. Translation gives CASSFEMNTEAFF.

The chain joins TRBV7-8 to TRBJ2-2; TRBD1 matches 9 bases. The CDR3 consists of 16 residues. J lost 7 bases, V lost 1 base, and 7 bases had no gene match. Germline CDR1 is SGHVS and CDR2 is FQNEAQ. CDR3 DNA: TGTGCCAGCAGCTTAGTAGACAGGGGGTACTTCGGGGAGCTGTTTTTT. It specifies CASSLVDRGYFGELFF.

This clonotype was counted at least ten times. CDR3 sequence: CASSRRTGTNSPLHF. The CDR3 DNA reads as TGTGCCAGCAGCCGCAGGACAGGGACCAATTCACCCCTCCACTTT. The chain couples TRBV6-1 to TRBJ1-6; TRBD1 matches at 8 bases. The V segment lost 6 bases and the J segment 7 bases; nucleotides outside the gene matches: 8. Germline V gene data show CDR1 as MNHNS and CDR2 as SASEGT. The CDR3 loop spans 15 amino acids.

This clonotype was observed many times. The chain recombines TRBV30 with TRBJ1-1; D remains unclear. The CDR3 runs 14 residues. V was pared by 2 bases and J by 1 base, with 11 bases between. The germline CDR1 and CDR2 sequences are GTSNPN and SVGIG (reference sequence). CDR3 DNA sequence: TGTGCCTGGAGTAAAGAAGAGCCGAACACTGAAGCTTTCTTT. This translates into CAWSKEEPNTEAFF.

This clonotype was found many times. V usage is TRBV12-3 or TRBV12-4 and J usage is TRBJ2-5, with no clear D. Between the trimmed V and J ends, which lost 5 bases and 1 base, there was a span of 17 bases. CDR3 length: 16 residues. The CDR3: CASSPPNMGFQETQYF. CDR3 nucleotides: TGTGCCAGCAGTCCTCCGAATATGGGGTTCCAAGAGACCCAGTACTTC.

This clonotype was picked up many times. This sequence joins TRBV6-2 or TRBV6-3 and TRBJ2-2, with 7 bases lining up with TRBD2. The germline CDR1 and CDR2 sequences are MNHEY and SVGEGT. Trimming at V came to 7 bases and at J to 3 bases, leaving 11 bases not matched to a gene. The CDR3 totals 16 residues. CDR3 loop: CASTVQRDRDTGELFF. The CDR3 region has the DNA TGTGCCAGCACGGTACAGCGGGATAGGGACACCGGGGAGCTGTTTTTT.

There are many counts of this clonotype. The V call is TRBV30, the J call TRBJ2-2, with D unresolved. The CDR3 has 12 residues. V shed 0 bases and J shed 7 bases, with 6 bases lying between them. Germline V lookup: CDR1 GTSNPN, CDR2 SVGIG (reference sequence). The CDR3 sequence: CAWSVRVGELFF. Written as DNA, the CDR3 is TGTGCCTGGAGTGTAAGGGTCGGGGAGCTGTTTTTT.

This clonotype was seen repeatedly, ten times or more. This chain joins TRBV6-5 and TRBJ2-2; D gene ambiguous. Germline loops: CDR1 MNHEY, CDR2 SVGAGI. V gave up 5 bases and J gave up 7 bases, with 11 bases separating them. The length of the CDR3 is 13 residues. This CDR3 reads CASSRALGGELFF. The DNA of the CDR3 is TGTGCCAGCAGTCGAGCCCTCGGCGGGGAGCTGTTTTTT.

This clonotype was counted at least ten times. The chain employs TRBV6-1 and TRBJ1-5, with a tentative D call TRBD1 (5 bases). The CDR3 has 13 residues. The germline gives CDR1 MNHNS, CDR2 SASEGT. Trimming shortened V by 7 bases and J by 8 bases, and 15 bases separated the two germline ends. The DNA for the CDR3 is TGTGCCAGCAACCCAAGCCAGGGAGAGCCCCAGCATTTT. It specifies CASNPSQGEPQHF.

Comments on this clonotype: A read error may be the cause here, since a much bigger clone is one base away. V is TRBV2 and J is TRBJ2-2; TRBD1 is a possible D gene (5 bases). V dropped 10 bases and J dropped 4 bases, with 16 bases sitting between them. The germline gives CDR1 SNHLY, CDR2 FYNNEI. The CDR3 covers 14 residues. The CDR3 DNA is TGTGCCACCACGAGTACAGGTCTCACCGGGGAGCTGTTTTTT. It translates to CATTSTGLTGELFF.

This clonotype was seen repeatedly, ten times or more. The chain links TRBV7-8 to TRBJ1-5, with D possibly matching TRBD1 (6 bases). The ends were cut back, 6 bases at V and 3 bases at J, with 12 bases in the middle. This CDR3 spans 14 amino acids. Germline V gene sequence: CDR1 SGHVS, CDR2 FQNEAQ. The DNA for the CDR3 is TGTGCCAGCAGTCGACAGGCGATCAATCAGCCCCAGCATTTT. Amino acid sequence: CASSRQAINQPQHF.

The chain combines TRBV11-1 with TRBJ1-1; D not certain. The CDR3 totals 17 residues. Germline CDR1 SGHAT, CDR2 FQDESV (reference sequence). The V gene lost 1 base and the J gene lost 4 bases, with 19 bases spanning the gap. This chain's CDR3 is CASSLERKDGVSTEAFF. The CDR3 DNA sequence: TGTGCCAGCAGCTTAGAGCGGAAAGACGGGGTAAGCACTGAAGCTTTCTTT.

This clonotype came up many times. The genes are TRBV19 and TRBJ1-1; 10 positions match TRBD1. After removal of 4 bases from V and 6 bases from J, the junction contained 8 bases not matched to a gene. The CDR3 covers 15 residues. Per the germline V gene, CDR1 is LNHDA and CDR2 is SQIVND (reference sequence). The CDR3 region has the DNA TGTGCCAGTAGTACAGACAGGGGGCGAAGGGCTGAAGCTTTCTTT. Amino acid sequence: CASSTDRGRRAEAFF.

At least ten counts were recorded for this clonotype. The V gene is TRBV2, the J gene TRBJ2-7, with TRBD1 identical over 7 bases. The CDR3 has 11 amino acids. From germline, CDR1 is SNHLY and CDR2 FYNNEI. Trimming cost V 7 bases and J 4 bases; bases outside gene matches: 1. Here the CDR3 reads CASTGQYEQYF. In nucleotides, the CDR3 is TGTGCCAGCACGGGACAGTACGAGCAGTACTTC.

The table lists this clonotype with many counts. This CDR3 reads CASSGGASGRADEQYF. The CDR3 DNA is TGTGCCAGCAGTGGGGGTGCAAGCGGGAGGGCCGACGAGCAGTACTTC. The chain employs TRBV6-1 and TRBJ2-7, with 10 bases aligning to TRBD2. The V and J ends lost 4 bases and 5 bases, in that order; junction bases with no gene match: 11. The CDR3 has 16 amino acids. The germline CDR1 and CDR2 sequences are MNHNS and SASEGT.